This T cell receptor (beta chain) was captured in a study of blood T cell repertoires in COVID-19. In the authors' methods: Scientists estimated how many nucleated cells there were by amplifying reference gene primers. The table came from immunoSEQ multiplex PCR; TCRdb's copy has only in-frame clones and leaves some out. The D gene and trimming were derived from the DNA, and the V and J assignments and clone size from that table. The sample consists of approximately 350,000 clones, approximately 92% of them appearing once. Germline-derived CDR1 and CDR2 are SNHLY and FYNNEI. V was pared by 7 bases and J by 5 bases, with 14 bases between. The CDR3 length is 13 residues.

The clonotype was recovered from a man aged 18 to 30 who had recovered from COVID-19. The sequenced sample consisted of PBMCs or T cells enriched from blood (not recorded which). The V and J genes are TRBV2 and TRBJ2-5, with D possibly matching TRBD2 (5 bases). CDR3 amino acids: CASTGGRGETQYF. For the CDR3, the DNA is TGTGCCAGCACGGGCGGACGCGGGGAGACCCAGTACTTC.